This TCR beta chain appears in the sequencing data of a study of blood T cell repertoires in COVID-19. Study context: In each case, the material was cDNA or gDNA derived from T cells, B-cell-depleted T cells, or PBMCs.

The authors' processing: Reference gene primer amplification gave estimated nucleated cell counts. Profiling relied on immunoSEQ multiplex PCR, and the TCRdb table lists in-frame clones only, not all of them. That table furnishes V, J and clone size, whereas the DNA furnished D and trimming. The table shows around 300,000 clones, with approximately 85% occurring only once. Trimming cost V 6 bases and J 4 bases, with 9 bases left between them. There are 12 residues in the CDR3. Germline CDR1 is SNHLY and CDR2 is FYNNEI. Specimen: peripheral blood. The chain employs TRBV2 and TRBJ1-2; D ambiguous. The receptor was derived from a human donor in a cohort sampled during active COVID-19. The DNA for the CDR3 is TGTGCCAGCAGGATAGTGTCCTATGGCTACACCTTC. Encoded protein: CASRIVSYGYTF.